This T cell receptor beta chain was captured by sequencing in a study of cytomegalovirus exposure and HLA in healthy donors. PCR used 60 Vbeta primers and 13 Jbeta primers. Produced via immunoSEQ multiplex PCR; TCRdb's table is partial and in-frame only. This table has about 120,000 clones, around 63% appearing once. As regards this clone: The antigen is not known.

Points from the study as a whole: Using a false discovery rate of 0.05, a later analysis showed that roughly 16,000 TCR beta sequences were associated with HLA alleles.

This TCR came from a man aged 40-49 years in good health and CMV-seropositive. The sequencing input was PBMCs.

The CDR3 protein is CASSLTMRGGSGEQYF. In nucleotides, the CDR3 is TGTGCCAGCAGCTTAACGATGCGGGGAGGATCCGGCGAGCAGTACTTC. The chain links TRBV7-3 to TRBJ2-7; maybe TRBD2 (6 bases). The germline V gene encodes CDR1 SGHTA and CDR2 FQGTGA. Trimming shortened V by 0 bases and J by 6 bases, and 18 bases separated the two germline ends. The CDR3 length is 16 residues.